This TCR beta chain was retrieved from a study of cytomegalovirus exposure and HLA in healthy donors. A remark on this clone: Its specificity is unknown.

The length of the CDR3 is 15 residues. Germline CDR1 SGHDN, CDR2 FVKESK. Trimming took 3 bases from V and 4 from J; bases not matched to a gene: 6. Findings of the study overall: Immune exposure information available was restricted to CMV serostatus.

This PCR relied on a set of 60 Vbeta primers and 13 Jbeta primers. Clones were sequenced by immunoSEQ multiplex PCR, and TCRdb holds only the in-frame ones, with some missing. Of 150,000 to 200,000 clones in the sample, approximately 70% were seen once. The TCR originated in a woman between 25 and 40 years old in good health and CMV-seronegative. Sequenced: PBMCs. V and J are TRBV14 and TRBJ1-3; 7 bases are a match to TRBD1. CDR3 DNA: TGTGCCAGCAGCCACCGGAGGGGGCAAGGAAACACCATATATTTT. Encoded protein: CASSHRRGQGNTIYF.